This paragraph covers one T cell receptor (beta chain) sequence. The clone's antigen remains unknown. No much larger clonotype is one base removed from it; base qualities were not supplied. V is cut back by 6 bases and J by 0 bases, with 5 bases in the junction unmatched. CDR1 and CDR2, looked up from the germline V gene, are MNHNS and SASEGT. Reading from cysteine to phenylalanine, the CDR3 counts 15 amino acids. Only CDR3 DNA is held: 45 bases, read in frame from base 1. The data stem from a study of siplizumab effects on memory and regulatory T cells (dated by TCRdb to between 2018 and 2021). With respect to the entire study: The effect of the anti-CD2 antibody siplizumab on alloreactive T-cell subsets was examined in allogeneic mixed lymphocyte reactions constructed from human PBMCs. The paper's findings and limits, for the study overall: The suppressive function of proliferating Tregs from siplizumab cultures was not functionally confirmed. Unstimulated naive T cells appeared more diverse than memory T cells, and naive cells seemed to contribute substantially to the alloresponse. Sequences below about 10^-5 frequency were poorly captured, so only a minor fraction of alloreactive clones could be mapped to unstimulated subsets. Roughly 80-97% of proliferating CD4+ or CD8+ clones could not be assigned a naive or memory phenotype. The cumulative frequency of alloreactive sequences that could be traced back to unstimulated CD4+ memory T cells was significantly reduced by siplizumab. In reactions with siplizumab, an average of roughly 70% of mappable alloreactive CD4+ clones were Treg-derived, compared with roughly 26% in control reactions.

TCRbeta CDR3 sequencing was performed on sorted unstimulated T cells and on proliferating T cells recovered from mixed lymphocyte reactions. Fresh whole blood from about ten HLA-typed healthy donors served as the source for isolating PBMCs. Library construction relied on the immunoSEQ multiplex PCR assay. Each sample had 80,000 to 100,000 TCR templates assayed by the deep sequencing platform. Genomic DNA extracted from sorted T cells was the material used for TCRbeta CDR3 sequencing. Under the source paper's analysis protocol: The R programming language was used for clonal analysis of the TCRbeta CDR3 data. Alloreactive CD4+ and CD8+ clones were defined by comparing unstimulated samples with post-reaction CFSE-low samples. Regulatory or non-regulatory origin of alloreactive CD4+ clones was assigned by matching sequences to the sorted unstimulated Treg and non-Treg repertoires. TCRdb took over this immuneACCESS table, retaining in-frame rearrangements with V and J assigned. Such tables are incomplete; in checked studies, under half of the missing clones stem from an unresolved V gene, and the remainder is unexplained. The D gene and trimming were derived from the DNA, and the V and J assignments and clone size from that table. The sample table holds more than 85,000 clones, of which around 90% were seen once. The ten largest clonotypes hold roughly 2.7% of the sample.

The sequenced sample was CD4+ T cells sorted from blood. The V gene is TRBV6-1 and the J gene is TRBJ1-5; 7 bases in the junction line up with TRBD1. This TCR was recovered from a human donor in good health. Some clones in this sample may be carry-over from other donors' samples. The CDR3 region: CASRATGSSNQPQHF. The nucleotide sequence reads TGTGCCAGCAGAGCGACAGGGAGTAGCAATCAGCCCCAGCATTTT.